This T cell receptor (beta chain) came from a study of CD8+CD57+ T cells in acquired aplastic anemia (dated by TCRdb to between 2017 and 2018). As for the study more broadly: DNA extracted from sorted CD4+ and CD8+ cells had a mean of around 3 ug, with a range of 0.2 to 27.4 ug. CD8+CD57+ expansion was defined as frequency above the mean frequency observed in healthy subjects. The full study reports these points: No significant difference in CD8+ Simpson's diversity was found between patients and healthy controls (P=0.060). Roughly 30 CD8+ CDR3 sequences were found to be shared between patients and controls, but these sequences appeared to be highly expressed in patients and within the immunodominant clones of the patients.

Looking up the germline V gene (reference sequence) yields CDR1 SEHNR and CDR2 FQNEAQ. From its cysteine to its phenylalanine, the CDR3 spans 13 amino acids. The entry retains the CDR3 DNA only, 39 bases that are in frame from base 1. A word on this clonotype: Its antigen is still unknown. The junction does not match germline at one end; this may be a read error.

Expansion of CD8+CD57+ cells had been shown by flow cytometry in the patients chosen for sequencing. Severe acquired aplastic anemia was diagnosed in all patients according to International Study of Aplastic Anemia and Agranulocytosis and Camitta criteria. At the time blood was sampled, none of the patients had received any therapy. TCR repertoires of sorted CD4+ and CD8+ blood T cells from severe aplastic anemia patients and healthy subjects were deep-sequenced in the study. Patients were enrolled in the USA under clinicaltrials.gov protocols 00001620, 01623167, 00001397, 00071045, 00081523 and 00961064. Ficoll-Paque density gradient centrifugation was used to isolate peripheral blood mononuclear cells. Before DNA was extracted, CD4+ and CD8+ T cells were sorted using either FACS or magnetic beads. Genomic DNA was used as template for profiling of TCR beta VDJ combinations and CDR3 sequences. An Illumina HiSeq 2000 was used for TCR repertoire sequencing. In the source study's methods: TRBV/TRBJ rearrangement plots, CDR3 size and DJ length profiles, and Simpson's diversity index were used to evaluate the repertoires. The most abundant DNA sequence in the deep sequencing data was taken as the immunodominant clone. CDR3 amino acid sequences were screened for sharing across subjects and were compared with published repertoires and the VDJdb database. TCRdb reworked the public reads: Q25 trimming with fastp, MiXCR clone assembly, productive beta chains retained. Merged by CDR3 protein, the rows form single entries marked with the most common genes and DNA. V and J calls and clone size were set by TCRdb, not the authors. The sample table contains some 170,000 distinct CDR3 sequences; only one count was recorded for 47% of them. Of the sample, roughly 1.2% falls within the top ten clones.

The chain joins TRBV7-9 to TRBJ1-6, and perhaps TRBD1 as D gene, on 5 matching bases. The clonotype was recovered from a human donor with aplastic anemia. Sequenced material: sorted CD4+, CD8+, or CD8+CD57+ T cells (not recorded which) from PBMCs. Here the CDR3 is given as CASSVAGGNTLHF. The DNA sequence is TGTGCCAGCAGCGTAGCGGGGGGGAACACCCTCCACTTT.